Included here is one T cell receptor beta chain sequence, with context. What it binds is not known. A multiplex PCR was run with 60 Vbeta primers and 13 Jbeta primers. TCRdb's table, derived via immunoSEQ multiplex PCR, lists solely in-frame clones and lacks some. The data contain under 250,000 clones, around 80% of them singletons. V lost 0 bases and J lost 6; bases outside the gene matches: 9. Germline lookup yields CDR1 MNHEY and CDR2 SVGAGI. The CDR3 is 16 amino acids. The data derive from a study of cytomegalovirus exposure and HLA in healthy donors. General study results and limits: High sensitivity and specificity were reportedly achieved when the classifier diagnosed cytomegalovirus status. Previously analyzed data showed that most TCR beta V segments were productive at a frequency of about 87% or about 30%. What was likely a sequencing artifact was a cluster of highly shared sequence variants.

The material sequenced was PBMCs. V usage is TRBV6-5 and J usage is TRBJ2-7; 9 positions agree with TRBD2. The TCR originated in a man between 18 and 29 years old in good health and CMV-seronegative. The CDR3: CASSYSYFSGSGEQYF. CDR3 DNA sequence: TGTGCCAGCAGTTACTCGTATTTTAGCGGGAGTGGCGAGCAGTACTTC.